The sequence of this T cell receptor (beta chain) was determined in a study of shared T cell receptors in the human thymus. The repertoire was sequenced with immunoSEQ multiplex PCR; TCRdb's copy has only in-frame clones and lacks some. The sample contains approximately 400,000 clones, over 90% of which appear only once. This CDR3 contains 17 residues. J lost 1 base, V lost 5 bases, and 11 bases had no gene match. In germline, CDR1 is SGHTA, CDR2 FQGNSA. Sequences were obtained from thymocytes. This TCR derives from a human donor. J is TRBJ2-3 and V is TRBV7-2, with 8 bases that match TRBD2. The CDR3 region is CASSPEFSGERTDTQYF. In DNA, the CDR3 is TGTGCCAGCAGCCCCGAATTTAGCGGGGAACGCACAGATACGCAGTATTTT.